These T cell receptor beta chains were read from a single sample in a study of control samples from healthy donors and cancer patients. Some clones are missing from TCRdb's copy, which holds only in-frame ones; the method was immunoSEQ multiplex PCR. The sample shows 400,000 to 450,000 clones, approximately 90% of them seen only once. Sequenced material: PBMCs. These receptors originate from a man in his forties or fifties with head and neck cancer. CDR3s include the opening cysteine and the closing phenylalanine or tryptophan. A D gene is named only where the DNA matches it firmly. Clone size is stated in some rows and not others, as once, few, many or a class when expanded.

d_call: TRBD1
v_call: TRBV19
clone_size: -
j_call: TRBJ1-4
cdr3_aa: CASSTRHRGEKLFF
cdr3_nt: TGTGCCAGTAGTACCCGGCACAGGGGCGAAAAACTGTTTTTT

d_call: TRBD1
v_call: TRBV27
clone_size: -
j_call: TRBJ2-7
cdr3_aa: CASSSTGGEQYF
cdr3_nt: TGTGCCAGCAGCTCGACAGGGGGCGAGCAGTACTTC

d_call: TRBD2
v_call: TRBV5-1
clone_size: -
j_call: TRBJ2-2
cdr3_aa: CASSLESGGATGELFF
cdr3_nt: TGCGCCAGCAGCTTGGAGAGCGGGGGGGCCACCGGGGAGCTGTTTTTT

d_call: TRBD1
v_call: TRBV4-3
clone_size: -
j_call: TRBJ2-7
cdr3_aa: CASSQSSTGTGSYEQYF
cdr3_nt: TGCGCCAGCAGCCAAAGCTCTACCGGGACAGGGAGCTACGAGCAGTACTTC

d_call: -
v_call: TRBV5-1
clone_size: -
j_call: TRBJ2-5
cdr3_aa: CASSLEGTGETQYF
cdr3_nt: TGCGCCAGCAGCTTGGAAGGGACGGGAGAGACCCAGTACTTC

d_call: -
v_call: TRBV6-2/TRBV6-3
clone_size: -
j_call: TRBJ2-7
cdr3_aa: CASSYSTGDSTYEQYF
cdr3_nt: TGTGCCAGCAGTTACTCTACCGGAGACAGCACCTACGAGCAGTACTTC

d_call: -
v_call: TRBV19
clone_size: -
j_call: TRBJ1-1
cdr3_aa: CASSGYGALEAFF
cdr3_nt: TGTGCCAGTAGTGGATACGGGGCCCTTGAAGCTTTCTTT

d_call: -
v_call: TRBV5-1
clone_size: few
j_call: TRBJ2-2
cdr3_aa: CASSSLVQGGGELFF
cdr3_nt: TGCGCCAGCAGCTCCCTGGTGCAGGGCGGCGGGGAGCTGTTTTTT

d_call: TRBD2
v_call: TRBV7-2
clone_size: -
j_call: TRBJ2-1
cdr3_aa: CASSTGTSASWQFF
cdr3_nt: TGTGCCAGCAGCACCGGGACTAGCGCAAGTTGGCAGTTCTTC

d_call: TRBD1
v_call: TRBV24-1
clone_size: -
j_call: TRBJ2-1
cdr3_aa: CATSDRQGDSRNEQFF
cdr3_nt: TGTGCCACCAGTGACCGACAGGGGGATTCCCGCAATGAGCAGTTCTTC

d_call: -
v_call: TRBV10-3
clone_size: -
j_call: TRBJ2-7
cdr3_aa: CAITRGLAEYEQYF
cdr3_nt: TGTGCCATCACCCGAGGGCTTGCGGAGTACGAGCAGTACTTC

d_call: -
v_call: TRBV11-3
clone_size: -
j_call: TRBJ1-1
cdr3_aa: CASSLTAVNTEAFF
cdr3_nt: TGTGCCAGCAGCTTGACAGCAGTGAACACTGAAGCTTTCTTT

d_call: -
v_call: TRBV28
clone_size: -
j_call: TRBJ1-1
cdr3_aa: CASSLHPGREGTEAFF
cdr3_nt: TGTGCCAGCAGTTTACACCCAGGTAGGGAAGGGACTGAAGCTTTCTTT

d_call: -
v_call: TRBV5-1
clone_size: -
j_call: TRBJ2-4
cdr3_aa: CASSFGQRTTNIQYF
cdr3_nt: TGCGCCAGCAGCTTCGGACAGCGAACGACAAACATTCAGTACTTC

d_call: TRBD2
v_call: TRBV9
clone_size: -
j_call: TRBJ2-1
cdr3_aa: CASSVAGGRSSYNEQFF
cdr3_nt: TGTGCCAGCAGCGTAGCGGGGGGGAGGAGCTCCTACAATGAGCAGTTCTTC

d_call: TRBD1
v_call: TRBV2
clone_size: -
j_call: TRBJ1-5
cdr3_aa: CASSGDRATNGPQHF
cdr3_nt: TGTGCCAGCAGTGGTGACAGGGCAACAAACGGGCCCCAGCATTTT

d_call: -
v_call: TRBV7-2
clone_size: -
j_call: TRBJ2-7
cdr3_aa: CASSRSYPYEQYF
cdr3_nt: TGTGCCAGCAGCAGGAGCTATCCCTACGAGCAGTACTTC

d_call: -
v_call: TRBV6-5
clone_size: -
j_call: TRBJ1-1
cdr3_aa: CASSYKGTEAFF
cdr3_nt: TGTGCCAGCAGTTATAAGGGAACTGAAGCTTTCTTT

d_call: -
v_call: TRBV12-5
clone_size: once
j_call: TRBJ1-2
cdr3_aa: CASGSLSGEDGYTF
cdr3_nt: TGTGCTAGTGGTAGCCTTTCGGGGGAGGATGGCTACACCTTC

d_call: -
v_call: TRBV7-9
clone_size: -
j_call: TRBJ2-1
cdr3_aa: CASSLARDNEQFF
cdr3_nt: TGTGCCAGCAGCTTAGCTCGAGACAATGAGCAGTTCTTC

d_call: TRBD1
v_call: TRBV19
clone_size: -
j_call: TRBJ2-2
cdr3_aa: CASAGQGFTGELFF
cdr3_nt: TGTGCCAGTGCGGGACAGGGGTTTACCGGGGAGCTGTTTTTT

d_call: -
v_call: TRBV28
clone_size: -
j_call: TRBJ1-5
cdr3_aa: CASSLNNQPQHF
cdr3_nt: TGTGCCAGCAGCCTCAACAATCAGCCCCAGCATTTT

d_call: -
v_call: TRBV6-5
clone_size: few
j_call: TRBJ1-4
cdr3_aa: CASSYSFSAEKLFF
cdr3_nt: TGTGCCAGCAGTTACTCATTCTCGGCGGAAAAACTGTTTTTT

d_call: -
v_call: TRBV29-1
clone_size: -
j_call: TRBJ1-1
cdr3_aa: CSVEWFQGYTEAFF
cdr3_nt: TGCAGCGTTGAATGGTTCCAGGGGTACACTGAAGCTTTCTTT

d_call: -
v_call: TRBV3-1/TRBV3-2
clone_size: -
j_call: TRBJ2-6
cdr3_aa: CASSQGVGVSGANVLTF
cdr3_nt: TGTGCCAGCAGCCAAGGGGTGGGAGTCTCTGGGGCCAACGTCCTGACTTTC

d_call: -
v_call: TRBV9
clone_size: -
j_call: TRBJ2-7
cdr3_aa: CASSVGENYEQYF
cdr3_nt: TGTGCCAGCAGCGTAGGAGAGAACTACGAGCAGTACTTC

d_call: TRBD1
v_call: TRBV6-2/TRBV6-3
clone_size: -
j_call: TRBJ1-5
cdr3_aa: CASSRTGGGQPQHF
cdr3_nt: TGTGCCAGCAGTAGGACAGGGGGCGGTCAGCCCCAGCATTTT

d_call: -
v_call: TRBV18
clone_size: -
j_call: TRBJ1-1
cdr3_aa: CASSPATGRDTEAFF
cdr3_nt: TGTGCCAGCTCACCTGCAACAGGGAGGGACACTGAAGCTTTCTTT